This T cell receptor beta chain was sequenced in a study of identical twins. General study findings and limits: Low generation-probability sequences were in excess among twin-shared out-of-frame alpha sequences. A partial confounding effect on zero-insertion analyses could come from invariant MAIT and iNKT cells.

The length of the CDR3 is 13 residues. Germline V lookup: CDR1 MNHNS, CDR2 SASEGT. Between the trimmed V and J ends, which lost 8 bases and 1 base, there was a span of 9 bases. With respect to this clonotype: Its antigen is not known.

In TCRdb, the 5' RACE reads were re-called with MiXCR into one record per CDR3 protein. The sample carries some 1,600,000 distinct CDR3 sequences, more than 30% recorded once. Sequencing was carried out using cord blood. The chain couples TRBV6-1 to TRBJ1-5; no reliable D call. The receptor was derived from a newborn girl in good health. DNA for the CDR3: TGTGCCAGCCAGGAGGCGAGCAATCAGCCCCAGCATTTT. Its translation: CASQEASNQPQHF.